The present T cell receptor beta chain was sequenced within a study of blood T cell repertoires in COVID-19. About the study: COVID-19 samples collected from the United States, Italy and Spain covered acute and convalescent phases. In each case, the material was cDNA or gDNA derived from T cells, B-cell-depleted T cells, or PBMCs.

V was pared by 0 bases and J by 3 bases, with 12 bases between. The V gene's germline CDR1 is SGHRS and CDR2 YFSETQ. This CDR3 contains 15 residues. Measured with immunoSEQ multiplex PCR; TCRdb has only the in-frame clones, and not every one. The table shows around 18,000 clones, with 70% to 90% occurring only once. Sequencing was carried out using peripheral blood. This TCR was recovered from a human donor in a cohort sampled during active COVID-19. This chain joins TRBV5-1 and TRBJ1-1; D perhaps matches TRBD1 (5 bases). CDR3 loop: CASSLVGTDYTEAFF. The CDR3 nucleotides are TGCGCCAGCAGCTTGGTCGGGACTGATTACACTGAAGCTTTCTTT. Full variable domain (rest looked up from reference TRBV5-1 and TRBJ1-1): KAGVTQTPRYLIKTRGQQVTLSCSPISGHRSVSWYQQTPGQGLQFLFEYFSETQRNKGNFPGRFSGRQFSNSRSEMNVSTLELGDSALYLCASSLVGTDYTEAFFGQGTRLTVV.